The present TCR beta chain was sequenced within a study of blood T cell repertoires in COVID-19 (dated by TCRdb to the early 2020s). Study-wide context: The collaborator samples originated in the United States, Italy and Spain and spanned the acute and convalescent phases of COVID-19. The prospective study material was composed of cDNA or gDNA derived from T cells, B-cell-depleted T cells, or PBMCs. Subjects who had been exposed to COVID-19, were actively infected with it, or had recovered from it provided the deeply sampled blood TCRbeta repertoires that made up the dataset. The repertoires were released in a freely available public database meant as a resource for research on the immune response to SARS-CoV-2. Samples came from the ongoing ImmuneRACE study (first 160 participants) plus 1,254 subjects from 6 global collaborators. The sample metadata nearly always contained a de-identified subject ID, COVID-19 status, age in years and sex. Where available, HLA class I and class II types were taken from metadata supplied by the sample provider and were not determined by assay-based typing. Findings and caveats that apply to the study as a whole: How much clinical and demographic metadata was included differed by source and by participant, and the metadata was provided uncurated.

One collaborating source in Seattle enrolled patients during active infection and followed them longitudinally through the course of disease. Whole blood was collected in K2EDTA tubes by collaborating institutions according to the institutions' own protocols. For TCRbeta analysis, collaborators shipped samples as frozen whole blood, isolated PBMCs, or DNA extracted from either of those sample types. The germline V gene encodes CDR1 SGDLS and CDR2 YYNGEE. There are 13 amino acids in the CDR3, from cysteine to phenylalanine inclusive. Of all the DNA, just the CDR3 is kept, 39 bases in frame from base 1. The junction shows trimming of 4 bases on V and 7 bases on J, and the gene matches do not reach 8 bases of it. Concerning this clone: No cognate antigen has been identified for it. No much larger clone is present one base from it, and per-base qualities are unavailable.

The immunoSEQ Assay, a bias-controlled multiplex PCR, was used to amplify TCRbeta CDR3 regions from genomic DNA. The authors' analysis ran thus. The number of nucleated cells in each sample was estimated by amplification of reference gene primers within the assay. To quantify the absolute abundance of each unique TCRbeta CDR3 rearrangement, sequence reads were collapsed and filtered. Productive Simpson clonality was computed per sample as the square root of Simpson's diversity index over productive rearrangements. Not all clones reach the TCRdb copy of this immuneACCESS table, which keeps in-frame sequences only. Checked studies attribute under half of the gap to unresolved V genes and leave the rest unexplained. V, J and clone size are taken as reported in that table, and D and trimming were inferred from the DNA itself. The sample table lists roughly 300,000 clones, around nine tenths of them with a count of one. The ten top clones hold 6.5% to 8% of the sample.

The receptor chain draws on TRBV9 and TRBJ2-7, with TRBD2 matching 7 junction bases. Material for sequencing was peripheral blood. The TCR originated in a woman aged 25 to 39 with COVID-19, enrolled during active disease. The DNA sequence is as follows: TGTGCCAGCAGCCCCCTAGCGGCCCGGGAGCAGTACTTC. It specifies CASSPLAAREQYF.